This TCR beta chain is from a study of blood T cell repertoires in COVID-19. CDR1 is KGHDR and CDR2 is SFDVKD in the germline V gene. The CDR3 length is 15 residues. Deletions cut 1 base from V and 4 bases from J, with 12 bases between. The authors' processing: The authors estimated nucleated cell counts from reference gene primer amplification. Sequenced by immunoSEQ multiplex PCR; TCRdb stores in-frame clones only, minus some. For V, J and clone size, that table is used; D and trimming come from the DNA. The sample carries roughly 260,000 clones, more than 70% recorded once. The TCR comes from a woman in her 50s with acute or convalescent COVID-19. The sample taken for sequencing was peripheral blood. This chain links TRBV24-1 with TRBJ2-5; D possibly corresponds to TRBD2 (5 bases). Here the CDR3 DNA reads TGTGCCACCAGTGATTTAGGGCTAGCCGGAGAGACCCAGTACTTC. As protein: CATSDLGLAGETQYF.